The rows below give T cell receptor beta chains drawn from one sample of a study of T cells in Graves' hyperthyroidism and ophthalmopathy. TCRdb reprocessed the multiplex PCR reads with MiXCR, giving one entry per CDR3 protein. Among hundreds of thousands of distinct CDR3 sequences listed, around 13% were seen once. The sample was blood. Receptor source: a woman between 18 and 29 years old with Graves' hyperthyroidism. The CDR3 runs from the conserved cysteine through the conserved F or W. The D gene is left open where the match is weak. Clone size is shown for a subset of rows, as once, few, many or a class of expanded clone.

clone_size: many
j_call: TRBJ2-1
d_call: TRBD2
v_call: TRBV2
cdr3_aa: CASSIRTSGSSQFF
cdr3_nt: TGTGCCAGCAGCATAAGGACTAGCGGGAGTTCGCAGTTCTTC

clone_size: NA
j_call: TRBJ2-7
d_call: NA
v_call: TRBV20-1
cdr3_aa: CSARLDYEQYF
cdr3_nt: TGCAGTGCTAGATTGGACTACGAGCAGTACTTC

clone_size: NA
j_call: TRBJ2-5
d_call: NA
v_call: TRBV6-5
cdr3_aa: CASSYGNNWSQETQYF
cdr3_nt: TGTGCCAGCAGTTATGGGAATAATTGGAGCCAAGAGACCCAGTACTTC

clone_size: NA
j_call: TRBJ1-2
d_call: NA
v_call: TRBV5-6
cdr3_aa: CASSFQGKPNHGYTF
cdr3_nt: TGTGCCAGCAGCTTTCAAGGCAAGCCTAACCATGGCTACACCTTC

clone_size: NA
j_call: TRBJ1-2
d_call: TRBD1
v_call: TRBV20-1
cdr3_aa: CSARGQGVTF
cdr3_nt: TGCAGTGCTAGAGGACAGGGTGTGACCTTC

clone_size: NA
j_call: TRBJ2-2
d_call: NA
v_call: TRBV27
cdr3_aa: CASMIRGLSNTGELFF
cdr3_nt: TGTGCCAGCATGATACGAGGACTATCCAACACCGGGGAGCTGTTTTTT

clone_size: few
j_call: TRBJ1-2
d_call: NA
v_call: TRBV20-1
cdr3_aa: CSAGDYGYTF
cdr3_nt: TGCAGTGCCGGGGACTATGGCTACACCTTC

clone_size: NA
j_call: TRBJ2-6
d_call: TRBD2
v_call: TRBV2
cdr3_aa: CASAMRGYWANVLTF
cdr3_nt: TGTGCCAGCGCTATGCGGGGGTACTGGGCCAACGTCCTGACTTTC

clone_size: few
j_call: TRBJ2-5
d_call: NA
v_call: TRBV18
cdr3_aa: CASSTTGPSTGETQYF
cdr3_nt: TGTGCCAGCTCGACTACCGGGCCTTCCACGGGAGAGACCCAGTACTTC

clone_size: NA
j_call: TRBJ2-2
d_call: TRBD1
v_call: TRBV5-1
cdr3_aa: CASTWTGRTGELFF
cdr3_nt: TGCGCCAGCACGTGGACAGGGCGGACCGGGGAGCTGTTTTTT

clone_size: few
j_call: TRBJ2-5
d_call: TRBD1
v_call: TRBV6-5
cdr3_aa: CASSYWSQGETYF
cdr3_nt: TGTGCCAGCAGTTACTGGAGTCAGGGGGAGACCTACTTC

clone_size: many
j_call: TRBJ2-5
d_call: NA
v_call: TRBV11-3
cdr3_aa: CASSEPTQETQYF
cdr3_nt: TGTGCCAGCAGCGAGCCGACTCAAGAGACCCAGTACTTC

clone_size: NA
j_call: TRBJ2-3
d_call: TRBD2
v_call: TRBV9
cdr3_aa: CASSERDRRRGLAGETDTQYF
cdr3_nt: TGTGCCAGCAGCGAGAGGGATCGGCGTCGGGGACTAGCGGGAGAGACAGATACGCAGTATTTT

clone_size: NA
j_call: TRBJ2-1
d_call: TRBD1
v_call: TRBV20-1
cdr3_aa: CSAKDRGHYNEQFF
cdr3_nt: TGCAGTGCGAAGGACAGGGGGCATTACAATGAGCAGTTCTTC

clone_size: many
j_call: TRBJ2-1
d_call: TRBD2
v_call: TRBV14
cdr3_aa: CASSPSKGLAGGNEQFF
cdr3_nt: TGTGCCAGCAGCCCCTCAAAGGGACTAGCGGGAGGCAATGAGCAGTTCTTC

clone_size: NA
j_call: TRBJ2-1
d_call: TRBD2
v_call: TRBV7-9
cdr3_aa: CASSLSSGGLAGGGLWDEQFF
cdr3_nt: TGTGCCAGCAGCTTGTCCTCCGGGGGACTAGCGGGAGGAGGATTGTGGGATGAGCAGTTCTTC

clone_size: few
j_call: TRBJ2-1
d_call: NA
v_call: TRBV6-5
cdr3_aa: CASSFRFDNEQFF
cdr3_nt: TGTGCCAGCAGTTTTAGGTTCGACAATGAGCAGTTCTTC

clone_size: few
j_call: TRBJ2-1
d_call: NA
v_call: TRBV6-1
cdr3_aa: CASFLSAYNEQFF
cdr3_nt: TGTGCCAGCTTTTTATCGGCCTACAATGAGCAGTTCTTC

clone_size: many
j_call: TRBJ2-1
d_call: NA
v_call: TRBV6-2/TRBV6-3
cdr3_aa: CASSYSNLDEQFF
cdr3_nt: TGTGCCAGCAGTTACTCAAACCTAGATGAGCAGTTCTTC

clone_size: many
j_call: TRBJ1-2
d_call: TRBD1
v_call: TRBV20-1
cdr3_aa: CSAPGAGGRYGYTF
cdr3_nt: TGCAGTGCCCCCGGAGCAGGGGGCCGATATGGCTACACCTTC

clone_size: many
j_call: TRBJ1-5
d_call: TRBD1
v_call: TRBV4-1
cdr3_aa: CASSLEGTGGYQPQHF
cdr3_nt: TGCGCCAGCAGCCTTGAGGGGACAGGGGGCTATCAGCCCCAGCATTTT

clone_size: few
j_call: TRBJ2-4
d_call: TRBD2
v_call: TRBV28
cdr3_aa: CASSPRAGAKNTQYF
cdr3_nt: TGTGCCAGCAGCCCGCGGGCGGGAGCCAAAAACACTCAGTACTTC

clone_size: NA
j_call: TRBJ2-1
d_call: TRBD2
v_call: TRBV29-1
cdr3_aa: CSVQRGSGSSYNEQFF
cdr3_nt: TGCAGCGTGCAGCGGGGTAGCGGGAGCTCCTACAATGAGCAGTTCTTC

clone_size: NA
j_call: TRBJ2-5
d_call: NA
v_call: TRBV20-1
cdr3_aa: CSGIADQETQYF
cdr3_nt: TGCAGTGGGATAGCGGACCAAGAGACCCAGTACTTC

clone_size: NA
j_call: TRBJ2-1
d_call: TRBD2
v_call: TRBV6-6
cdr3_aa: CASSYRTSGAGEQFF
cdr3_nt: TGTGCCAGCAGTTACAGGACTAGCGGTGCGGGTGAGCAGTTCTTC

clone_size: few
j_call: TRBJ2-4
d_call: NA
v_call: TRBV2
cdr3_aa: CASESENIQYF
cdr3_nt: TGTGCCAGCGAGTCGGAAAACATTCAGTACTTC

clone_size: many
j_call: TRBJ2-1
d_call: TRBD2
v_call: TRBV11-2
cdr3_aa: CASAGGSEQFF
cdr3_nt: TGTGCCAGCGCGGGGGGCAGTGAGCAGTTCTTC

clone_size: NA
j_call: TRBJ1-2
d_call: TRBD1
v_call: TRBV28
cdr3_aa: CASSPTNFYRGHTF
cdr3_nt: TGTGCCAGCAGTCCTACCAATTTTTACAGGGGGCACACCTTC

clone_size: few
j_call: TRBJ2-3
d_call: NA
v_call: TRBV20-1
cdr3_aa: CSARDVTSPSTDTQYF
cdr3_nt: TGCAGTGCTAGAGATGTGACTTCTCCTAGCACAGATACGCAGTATTTT

clone_size: NA
j_call: TRBJ2-7
d_call: NA
v_call: TRBV5-6
cdr3_aa: CASSSDWNSYEQYF
cdr3_nt: TGTGCCAGCAGCTCCGACTGGAACTCCTACGAGCAGTACTTC

clone_size: once
j_call: TRBJ2-1
d_call: NA
v_call: TRBV19
cdr3_aa: CASSISSADYNEQFF
cdr3_nt: TGTGCCAGTAGTATTAGTAGCGCCGACTACAATGAGCAGTTCTTC

clone_size: many
j_call: TRBJ2-1
d_call: NA
v_call: TRBV28
cdr3_aa: CASSFLREQFF
cdr3_nt: TGTGCCAGCAGTTTTCTTCGTGAGCAGTTCTTC

clone_size: many
j_call: TRBJ1-1
d_call: TRBD1
v_call: TRBV18
cdr3_aa: CASRDSPHRGAFF
cdr3_nt: TGTGCCAGCCGGGACAGTCCCCACCGGGGGGCTTTCTTT

clone_size: many
j_call: TRBJ2-7
d_call: TRBD2
v_call: TRBV30
cdr3_aa: CAWNLGTSGNWPYEQYF
cdr3_nt: TGTGCCTGGAACCTCGGGACTAGCGGGAATTGGCCCTACGAGCAGTACTTC

clone_size: NA
j_call: TRBJ2-2
d_call: NA
v_call: TRBV3-1
cdr3_aa: CASNPGGANTGELFF
cdr3_nt: TGTGCCAGCAACCCAGGAGGGGCGAACACCGGGGAGCTGTTTTTT

clone_size: many
j_call: TRBJ2-5
d_call: NA
v_call: TRBV27
cdr3_aa: CASSLQGGDETQYF
cdr3_nt: TGTGCCAGCAGTTTACAGGGCGGGGACGAGACCCAGTACTTC

clone_size: NA
j_call: TRBJ1-1
d_call: NA
v_call: TRBV18
cdr3_aa: CASSPSRQIMNTEAFF
cdr3_nt: TGTGCCAGCTCACCGTCCCGACAGATCATGAACACTGAAGCTTTCTTT

clone_size: few
j_call: TRBJ2-7
d_call: NA
v_call: TRBV29-1
cdr3_aa: CSVAPGFPYEQYF
cdr3_nt: TGCAGCGTTGCCCCTGGGTTCCCCTACGAGCAGTACTTC

clone_size: NA
j_call: TRBJ2-1
d_call: NA
v_call: TRBV29-1
cdr3_aa: CSARPDNEQFF
cdr3_nt: TGCAGCGCTAGACCCGACAATGAGCAGTTCTTC

clone_size: NA
j_call: TRBJ2-3
d_call: NA
v_call: TRBV4-1
cdr3_aa: CASSQVGASDTQYF
cdr3_nt: TGCGCCAGCAGCCAAGTAGGGGCGTCAGATACGCAGTATTTT

clone_size: NA
j_call: TRBJ1-4
d_call: NA
v_call: TRBV29-1
cdr3_aa: CSAGDYLVGEKLFF
cdr3_nt: TGCAGCGCTGGTGACTACTTAGTGGGTGAAAAACTGTTTTTT

clone_size: many
j_call: TRBJ1-6
d_call: NA
v_call: TRBV12-3/TRBV12-4
cdr3_aa: CASSDRGRNSPLHF
cdr3_nt: TGTGCCAGCAGTGATAGGGGAAGGAATTCACCCCTCCACTTT

clone_size: many
j_call: TRBJ2-1
d_call: NA
v_call: TRBV24-1
cdr3_aa: CATSDSGWIDEQFF
cdr3_nt: TGTGCCACCAGTGATTCCGGCTGGATCGATGAGCAGTTCTTC

clone_size: many
j_call: TRBJ2-5
d_call: TRBD2
v_call: TRBV10-3
cdr3_aa: CAISGLAGGKGETQYF
cdr3_nt: TGTGCCATCAGTGGACTAGCGGGAGGAAAAGGAGAGACCCAGTACTTC

clone_size: few
j_call: TRBJ2-7
d_call: NA
v_call: TRBV7-9
cdr3_aa: CASSLARTWDEQYF
cdr3_nt: TGTGCCAGCAGCTTAGCGAGGACTTGGGACGAGCAGTACTTC

clone_size: NA
j_call: TRBJ2-7
d_call: NA
v_call: TRBV3-1
cdr3_aa: CASSQGVWGDREQYF
cdr3_nt: TGTGCCAGCAGCCAAGGAGTCTGGGGAGACCGCGAGCAGTACTTC

clone_size: few
j_call: TRBJ2-7
d_call: TRBD2
v_call: TRBV11-2
cdr3_aa: CASSPGLAGRMGYEQYF
cdr3_nt: TGTGCCAGCAGCCCGGGACTAGCGGGCCGCATGGGATACGAGCAGTACTTC

clone_size: few
j_call: TRBJ2-7
d_call: TRBD2
v_call: TRBV19
cdr3_aa: CASSFSGSLPYEQYF
cdr3_nt: TGTGCCAGTAGTTTTAGCGGGAGCCTACCCTACGAGCAGTACTTC

clone_size: many
j_call: TRBJ2-1
d_call: NA
v_call: TRBV30
cdr3_aa: CAWGPRDEQFF
cdr3_nt: TGTGCCTGGGGGCCCCGGGATGAGCAGTTCTTC

clone_size: NA
j_call: TRBJ1-1
d_call: NA
v_call: TRBV14
cdr3_aa: CASSQGRSNTEAFF
cdr3_nt: TGTGCCAGCAGCCAAGGACGGTCGAACACTGAAGCTTTCTTT

clone_size: NA
j_call: TRBJ2-2
d_call: NA
v_call: TRBV19
cdr3_aa: CASSRRGAGGTGELFF
cdr3_nt: TGTGCCAGTAGCCGACGGGGGGCCGGTGGGACCGGGGAGCTGTTTTTT

clone_size: many
j_call: TRBJ1-1
d_call: TRBD1
v_call: TRBV12-3/TRBV12-4
cdr3_aa: CASRGILDRGRSYTEAFF
cdr3_nt: TGTGCCAGCAGGGGAATACTGGACAGGGGGAGAAGTTATACTGAAGCTTTCTTT

clone_size: NA
j_call: TRBJ2-3
d_call: NA
v_call: TRBV6-1
cdr3_aa: CASSGTDSDTQYF
cdr3_nt: TGTGCCAGCAGTGGGACGGACTCCGATACGCAGTATTTT